The clone carrying this T cell receptor (beta chain) was counted between two and nine times. Its antigen is not known. TCRdb re-called the RT-PCR reads with MiXCR, one entry per CDR3 protein. The sample has approximately 310,000 distinct CDR3 sequences; roughly 22% are singletons. The ends were cut back, 4 bases at V and 4 bases at J, with 17 bases in the middle. Per the germline V gene, CDR1 is LNHDA and CDR2 is SQIVND (reference sequence). This CDR3 has 16 amino acids. The sample belongs to a study of response to subunit inactivated influenza vaccine. Study-level results: Authors suggested each seasonal influenza vaccination recruits few new T cells.

The chain employs TRBV19 and TRBJ1-5; D is unresolved. This TCR derives from a man between 50 and 75 years old who received an inactivated influenza vaccine. Sequencing used PBMCs from blood, obtained about 19 months after vaccination. CDR3 region: CASSTWTVSRNQPQHF. CDR3 DNA sequence: TGTGCCAGTAGTACGTGGACGGTGAGTAGGAATCAGCCCCAGCATTTT.